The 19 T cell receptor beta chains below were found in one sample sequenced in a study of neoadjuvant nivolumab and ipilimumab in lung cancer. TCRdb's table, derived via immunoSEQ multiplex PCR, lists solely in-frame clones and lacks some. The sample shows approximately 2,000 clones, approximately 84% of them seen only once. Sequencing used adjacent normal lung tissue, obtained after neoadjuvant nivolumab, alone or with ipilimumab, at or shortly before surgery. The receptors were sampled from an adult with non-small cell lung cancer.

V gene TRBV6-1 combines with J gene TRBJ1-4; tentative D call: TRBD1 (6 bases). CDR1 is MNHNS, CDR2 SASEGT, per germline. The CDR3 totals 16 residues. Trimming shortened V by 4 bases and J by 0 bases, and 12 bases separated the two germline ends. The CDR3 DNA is TGTGCCAGCAGTGCCTATTCAGGGGCAACTAATGAAAAACTGTTTTTT. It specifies CASSAYSGATNEKLFF.

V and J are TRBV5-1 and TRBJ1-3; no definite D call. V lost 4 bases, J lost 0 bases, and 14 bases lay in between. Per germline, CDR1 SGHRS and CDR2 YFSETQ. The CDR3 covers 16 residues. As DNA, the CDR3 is TGCGCCAGCAGCCCGTCGACGGGGAGCTCTGGAAACACCATATATTTT. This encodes CASSPSTGSSGNTIYF. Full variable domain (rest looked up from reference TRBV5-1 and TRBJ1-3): KAGVTQTPRYLIKTRGQQVTLSCSPISGHRSVSWYQQTPGQGLQFLFEYFSETQRNKGNFPGRFSGRQFSNSRSEMNVSTLELGDSALYLCASSPSTGSSGNTIYFGEGSWLTVV.

The CDR3 loop reads CASSPTGTGRGGSTNGYTF. DNA for the CDR3: TGCGCCAGCAGCCCGACAGGGACCGGCCGGGGAGGTTCAACTAATGGCTACACCTTC. The V call is TRBV5-1, the J call TRBJ1-2, with 7 positions matching TRBD1. Germline-derived CDR1 and CDR2 are SGHRS and YFSETQ. The CDR3 length is 19 residues. V shed 4 bases, J shed 6 bases, and the junction held 24 bases outside the gene matches.

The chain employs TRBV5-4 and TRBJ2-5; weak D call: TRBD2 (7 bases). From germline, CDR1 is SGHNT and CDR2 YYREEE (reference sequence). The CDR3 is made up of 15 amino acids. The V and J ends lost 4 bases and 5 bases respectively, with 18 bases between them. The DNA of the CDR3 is TGTGCCAGCAGCCCTGGGAGGGGGAGTGAGGAGACCCAGTACTTC. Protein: CASSPGRGSEETQYF.

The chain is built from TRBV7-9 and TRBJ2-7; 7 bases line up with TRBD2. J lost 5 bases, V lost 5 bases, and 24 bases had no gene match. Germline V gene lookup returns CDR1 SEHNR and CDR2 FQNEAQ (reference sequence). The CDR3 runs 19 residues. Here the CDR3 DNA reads TGTGCCAGCAGCCCGGGGTTCCTAGCGGCAGGAGAGGGATTGAACGAGCAGTACTTC. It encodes CASSPGFLAAGEGLNEQYF. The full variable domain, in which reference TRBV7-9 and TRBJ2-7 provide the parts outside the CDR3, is DTGVSQNPRHKITKRGQNVTFRCDPISEHNRLYWYRQTLGQGPEFLTYFQNEAQLEKSRLLSDRFSAERPKGSFSTLEIQRTEQGDSAMYLCASSPGFLAAGEGLNEQYFGPGTRLTVT.

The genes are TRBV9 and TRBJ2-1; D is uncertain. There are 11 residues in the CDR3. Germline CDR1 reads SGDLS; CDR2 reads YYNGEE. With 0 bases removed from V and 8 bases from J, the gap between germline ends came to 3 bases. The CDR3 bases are TGTGCCAGCAGCGTAGCTGATGAGCAGTTCTTC. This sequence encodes CASSVADEQFF.

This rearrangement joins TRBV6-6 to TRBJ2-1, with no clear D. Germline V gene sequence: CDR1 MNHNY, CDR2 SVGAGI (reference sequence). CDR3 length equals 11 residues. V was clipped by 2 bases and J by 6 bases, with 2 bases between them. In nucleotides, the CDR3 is TGTGCCAGCAGTTACCCCAATGAGCAGTTCTTC. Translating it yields CASSYPNEQFF.

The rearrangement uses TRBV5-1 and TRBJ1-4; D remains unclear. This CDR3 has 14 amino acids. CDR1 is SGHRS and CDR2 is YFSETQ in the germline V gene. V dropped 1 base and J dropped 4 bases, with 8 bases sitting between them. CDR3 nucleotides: TGCGCCAGCAGCTTGCCGTCCAGTAATGAAAAACTGTTTTTT. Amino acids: CASSLPSSNEKLFF. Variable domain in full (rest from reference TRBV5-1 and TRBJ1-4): KAGVTQTPRYLIKTRGQQVTLSCSPISGHRSVSWYQQTPGQGLQFLFEYFSETQRNKGNFPGRFSGRQFSNSRSEMNVSTLELGDSALYLCASSLPSSNEKLFFGSGTQLSVL.

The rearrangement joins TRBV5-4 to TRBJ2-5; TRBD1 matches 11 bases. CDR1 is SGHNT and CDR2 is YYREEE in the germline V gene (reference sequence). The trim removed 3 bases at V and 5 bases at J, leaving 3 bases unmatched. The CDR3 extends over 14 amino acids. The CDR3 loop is CASSWDRGTETQYF. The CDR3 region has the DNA TGTGCCAGCAGCTGGGACAGGGGGACGGAGACCCAGTACTTC.

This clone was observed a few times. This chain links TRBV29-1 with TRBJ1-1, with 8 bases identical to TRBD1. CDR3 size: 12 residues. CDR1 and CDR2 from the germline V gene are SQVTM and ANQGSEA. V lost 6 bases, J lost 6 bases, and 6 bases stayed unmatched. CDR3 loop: CSVDRGRAEAFF. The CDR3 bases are TGCAGCGTCGACAGGGGAAGGGCTGAAGCTTTCTTT.

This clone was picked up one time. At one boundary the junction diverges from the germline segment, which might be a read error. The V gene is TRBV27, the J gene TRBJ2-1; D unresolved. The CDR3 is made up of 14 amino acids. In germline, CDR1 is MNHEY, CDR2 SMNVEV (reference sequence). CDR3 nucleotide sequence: TGTGTCAGCAGTTTATCGGTTTTCTACAATGAGCAGTTCTTC. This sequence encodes CVSSLSVFYNEQFF.

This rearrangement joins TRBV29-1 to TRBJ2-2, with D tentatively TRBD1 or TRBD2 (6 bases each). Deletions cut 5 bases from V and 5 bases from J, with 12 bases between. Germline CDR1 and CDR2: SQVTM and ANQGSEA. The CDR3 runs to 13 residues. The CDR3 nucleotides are TGCAGCGTTAACAGAGGGGGGACCGGGGAGCTGTTTTTT. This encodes CSVNRGGTGELFF.

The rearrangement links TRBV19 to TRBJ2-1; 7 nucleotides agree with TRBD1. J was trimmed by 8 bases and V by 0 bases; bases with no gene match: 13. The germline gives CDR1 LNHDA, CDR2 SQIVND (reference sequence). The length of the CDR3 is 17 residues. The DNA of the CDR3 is TGTGCCAGTAGTATAGATCCAGGGGCAGGGGGTAGCGATGAGCAGTTCTTC. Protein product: CASSIDPGAGGSDEQFF.

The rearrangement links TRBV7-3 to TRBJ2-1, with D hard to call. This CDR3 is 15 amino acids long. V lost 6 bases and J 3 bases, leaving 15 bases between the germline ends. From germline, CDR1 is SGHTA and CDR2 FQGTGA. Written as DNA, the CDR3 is TGTGCCAGCAGGTCCCTTCGAACTAACTACAATGAGCAGTTCTTC. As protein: CASRSLRTNYNEQFF.

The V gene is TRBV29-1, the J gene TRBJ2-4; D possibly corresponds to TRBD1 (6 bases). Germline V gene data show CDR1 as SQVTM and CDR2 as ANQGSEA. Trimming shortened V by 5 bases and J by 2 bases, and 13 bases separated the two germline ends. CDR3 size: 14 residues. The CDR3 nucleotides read TGCAGCGTTAGAACAGGGACCCCCAAAAACATTCAGTACTTC. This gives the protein CSVRTGTPKNIQYF.

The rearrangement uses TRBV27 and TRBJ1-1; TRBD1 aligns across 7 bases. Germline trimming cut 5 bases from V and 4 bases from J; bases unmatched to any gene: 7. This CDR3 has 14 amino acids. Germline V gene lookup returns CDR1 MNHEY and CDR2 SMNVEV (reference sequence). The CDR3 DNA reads TGTGCCAGCAGTACCGTACAGGGGTTCACTGAAGCTTTCTTT. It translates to CASSTVQGFTEAFF.

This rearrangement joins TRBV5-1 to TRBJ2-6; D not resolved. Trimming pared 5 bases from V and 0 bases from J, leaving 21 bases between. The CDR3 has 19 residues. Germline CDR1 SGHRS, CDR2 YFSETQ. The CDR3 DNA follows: TGCGCCAGCAGATCTCGGAGAGCTCTTTTATACTCTGGGGCCAACGTCCTGACTTTC. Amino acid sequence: CASRSRRALLYSGANVLTF.

Written as DNA, the CDR3 is TGTGCCAGCAGCTCCACTGGGGCCAACGTCCTGACTTTC. Translated, it gives CASSSTGANVLTF. V and J are TRBV5-4 and TRBJ2-6; D is uncertain. Trimming left V 3 bases short and J 2 bases short, with 3 bases between. The CDR3 is 13 residues long. The germline V gene encodes CDR1 SGHNT and CDR2 YYREEE (reference sequence).

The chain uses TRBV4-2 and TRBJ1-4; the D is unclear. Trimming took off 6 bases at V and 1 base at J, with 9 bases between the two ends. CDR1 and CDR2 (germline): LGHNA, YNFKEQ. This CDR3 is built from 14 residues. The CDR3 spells CASRPEVTNEKLFF. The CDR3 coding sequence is TGTGCCAGCAGGCCAGAGGTAACTAATGAAAAACTGTTTTTT.